This T cell receptor (beta chain) originates from a study of CD8 T cells in Susac syndrome. TEMRA cells were enriched by FACS, and CD4+ and CD8+ T cells were negatively isolated. CDR1 is SQVTM, CDR2 ANQGSEA, per germline. With V trimmed by 4 bases and J by 5 bases, 7 bases remained unmatched. CDR3 size: 15 residues. Reverse transcription of 0.5 to 1 ug RNA was performed with random hexamers. The method of amplification for TCR beta CDR3 was immunoSEQ multiplex PCR, covering 54 Vbeta and 13 Jbeta. TCRdb itself ran the immunoSEQ multiplex PCR reads through MiXCR, one entry per CDR3 protein. The table lists a few hundred thousand distinct CDR3 sequences, approximately 95% of them singletons, with around 0.082% in the top ten.

The sequence was collected from a human donor with multiple sclerosis. Source material: CD4+ T cells from PBMCs. V usage is TRBV29-1 and J usage is TRBJ2-2; TRBD1 matches at 10 bases. The CDR3 is CSVADPGQGTGELFF. CDR3 in DNA: TGCAGCGTTGCGGACCCGGGACAGGGGACCGGGGAGCTGTTTTTT.